The rows below give T cell receptor beta chains drawn from one sample of a study of T cells in Graves' hyperthyroidism and ophthalmopathy. TCRdb used MiXCR to reprocess the multiplex PCR reads, holding one entry per CDR3 protein. The sample includes roughly 400,000 distinct CDR3 sequences, about 15% of them seen just once. The sample was blood. Source of these receptors: a young woman with Graves' hyperthyroidism that later progressed to Graves' ophthalmopathy. Each CDR3 is given with its conserved first and last residue. A D gene is named only where the DNA matches it firmly. Part of the rows lack a size; the others show once, few, many or a class for expanded clones.

NA,TRBV18,TRBJ1-1,many,CASSPPAGENTEAFF,TGTGCCAGCTCACCACCGGCAGGGGAGAACACTGAAGCTTTCTTT
NA,TRBV10-3,TRBJ2-1,few,CAISGFTSREYNEQFF,TGTGCCATCAGTGGCTTCACTAGTAGGGAGTACAATGAGCAGTTCTTC
NA,TRBV6-5,TRBJ2-5,many,CASSYLVELETQYF,TGTGCCAGCAGTTACTTAGTGGAACTAGAGACCCAGTACTTC
TRBD2,TRBV7-9,TRBJ2-7,many,CASSPPGLAEFYEQYF,TGTGCCAGCAGCCCCCCCGGACTAGCGGAGTTCTACGAGCAGTACTTC
NA,TRBV6-1,TRBJ1-2,many,CASTMLGGYYGYTF,TGTGCCAGCACCATGCTTGGGGGGTACTATGGCTACACCTTC
NA,TRBV14,TRBJ1-2,few,CASSQWDGHGYTF,TGTGCCAGCAGCCAATGGGACGGTCATGGCTACACCTTC
TRBD2,TRBV28,TRBJ2-7,many,CASSFPRAGAGGEQYF,TGTGCCAGCAGTTTCCCTCGAGCGGGGGCGGGGGGGGAGCAGTACTTC
NA,TRBV9,TRBJ1-1,NA,CASSVAAGGAEAFF,TGTGCCAGCAGCGTAGCAGCCGGGGGGGCTGAAGCTTTCTTT
NA,TRBV7-2,TRBJ2-1,few,CASSHRGNSYNEQFF,TGTGCCAGCAGCCACCGGGGGAACTCCTACAATGAGCAGTTCTTC
NA,TRBV27,TRBJ2-5,NA,CASSLNRAETQYF,TGTGCCAGCAGCCTAAACAGGGCCGAGACCCAGTACTTC
TRBD1,TRBV11-2,TRBJ1-6,many,CASSPQRTGRSSPLHF,TGTGCCAGCAGCCCTCAACGGACAGGGAGGTCTTCACCCCTCCACTTT
NA,TRBV28,TRBJ2-2,NA,CASSLFAGISFTGELFF,TGTGCCAGCAGTTTATTTGCGGGTATATCTTTTACCGGGGAGCTGTTTTTT
NA,TRBV2,TRBJ2-3,many,CASNRAFSDTQYF,TGTGCCAGCAACAGAGCATTTTCAGATACGCAGTATTTT
TRBD2,TRBV2,TRBJ2-7,many,CASSRTSSEQYF,TGTGCCAGCAGTAGGACTAGCTCCGAGCAGTACTTC
NA,TRBV6-4,TRBJ2-2,NA,CASSDGNTGELFF,TGTGCCAGCAGTGACGGCAACACCGGGGAGCTGTTTTTT
NA,TRBV28,TRBJ1-5,NA,CASRTGVQPQHF,TGTGCCAGCAGGACGGGAGTTCAGCCCCAGCATTTT
NA,TRBV24-1,TRBJ2-1,few,CATSDNFPGHNEQFF,TGTGCCACCAGTGATAATTTCCCAGGCCACAATGAGCAGTTCTTC
NA,TRBV7-8,TRBJ2-5,many,CASSQGRGRLRSETQYF,TGTGCCAGCAGCCAAGGACGGGGGAGATTGCGTTCAGAGACCCAGTACTTC
NA,TRBV20-1,TRBJ2-2,NA,CSARELQSFDGELFF,TGCAGTGCTAGAGAGCTACAGAGTTTCGACGGGGAGCTGTTTTTT
NA,TRBV3-1,TRBJ2-1,many,CASSRRVGGNNEQFF,TGTGCCAGCAGCCGCCGCGTGGGGGGTAATAATGAGCAGTTCTTC
TRBD2,TRBV5-8,TRBJ2-1,NA,CASSSSGRASYNEQFF,TGTGCCAGCAGCAGTAGCGGGAGGGCCTCCTACAATGAGCAGTTCTTC
TRBD1,TRBV6-1,TRBJ1-4,many,CASSVHRGEGEKLFF,TGTGCCAGCAGTGTGCACAGGGGGGAAGGAGAAAAACTGTTTTTT
NA,TRBV2,TRBJ1-6,many,CASSEIGLGSPLHF,TGTGCCAGCAGTGAAATTGGACTCGGGTCACCCCTCCACTTT
TRBD2,TRBV27,TRBJ2-3,NA,CASSAPSGEGTDTQYF,TGTGCCAGCAGTGCCCCCTCGGGGGAGGGAACAGATACGCAGTATTTT
TRBD2,TRBV20-1,TRBJ2-3,few,CSARGLAGDIPDTQYF,TGCAGTGCTAGGGGACTAGCGGGAGACATTCCCGATACGCAGTATTTT
TRBD1,TRBV5-1,TRBJ2-2,many,CASSLGQGYTGELFF,TGCGCCAGCAGCTTGGGACAGGGATACACCGGGGAGCTGTTTTTT
NA,TRBV7-6,TRBJ1-1,many,CASSIGQNTEAFF,TGTGCCAGCAGCATCGGACAGAACACTGAAGCTTTCTTT
TRBD1,TRBV5-4,TRBJ1-1,NA,CASSLGDRAGTEGFF,TGTGCCAGCAGCTTGGGCGACAGGGCAGGGACTGAAGGTTTCTTT
TRBD2,TRBV6-2/TRBV6-3,TRBJ2-1,few,CASSYQRERNEQFF,TGTGCCAGCAGTTATCAGCGGGAGAGGAATGAGCAGTTCTTC
NA,TRBV6-1,TRBJ2-2,NA,CASSSQVPGELFF,TGTGCCAGCAGCTCCCAAGTTCCCGGGGAGCTGTTTTTT
TRBD1,TRBV5-1,TRBJ2-5,few,CASSPGGMETQYF,TGCGCCAGCAGCCCAGGGGGAATGGAGACCCAGTACTTC